These T cell receptor beta chains were read from a single sample in a study of T cells in Graves' hyperthyroidism and ophthalmopathy. Using its own MiXCR run on the multiplex PCR reads, TCRdb lists one record per CDR3 protein. The table lists hundreds of thousands of distinct CDR3 sequences, 13% to 15% of them singletons. Sequenced: blood. The receptors here all came from a woman under 30 with Graves' hyperthyroidism. The conserved cysteine and the conserved F or W are not part of the CDR3 here. A D gene is named only where the DNA matches it firmly.

d_call cdr3_length j_call v_call cdr3_aa
. 10 TRBJ2-7 TRBV7-9 ASSRNRYEQY
TRBD2 12 TRBJ2-1 TRBV20-1 SARLLAGKNEQF
TRBD1 11 TRBJ1-6 TRBV20-1 SARGQGVSPLH
TRBD1 13 TRBJ1-1 TRBV29-1 SVEVAGQRYTEAF
. 11 TRBJ2-7 TRBV11-2 ASSRRSTYEQY
TRBD1 12 TRBJ1-3 TRBV12-3/TRBV12-4 ASSTTGGGNTIY
TRBD1 12 TRBJ1-4 TRBV18 ASSPRQGDEKLF
. 13 TRBJ1-2 TRBV20-1 SARDLQGSVYGYT
TRBD2 17 TRBJ2-3 TRBV7-9 ASSFSPAGGPIITDTQY
. 12 TRBJ2-7 TRBV2 ASSTDGFSYEQY
. 13 TRBJ2-2 TRBV20-1 SAPTAGLGSGELF
TRBD1 11 TRBJ1-1 TRBV28 AASDRVNTEAF
. 12 TRBJ2-2 TRBV5-4 ASSARENTGELF
. 12 TRBJ1-1 TRBV7-3 ASSPDRGHTEAF
. 12 TRBJ2-7 TRBV5-5 ASSLSSTSYEQY
TRBD1 11 TRBJ2-7 TRBV29-1 SVLPGQGTEQY
. 14 TRBJ2-7 TRBV7-8 ASSSPSGQSSYEQY
. 15 TRBJ1-3 TRBV15 ATSRDLGTAKGNTIY
. 14 TRBJ2-3 TRBV24-1 ATSDLRDSGTDTQY
. 12 TRBJ2-2 TRBV7-2 ASSIGTKIGELF
TRBD1 19 TRBJ2-7 TRBV28 ASSPQWIGTGDPIASYEQY
. 13 TRBJ2-3 TRBV7-9 ASSLVRKVAHTQY
TRBD1 12 TRBJ2-7 TRBV7-9 ASSSTGGSNEQY
TRBD2 13 TRBJ2-7 TRBV20-1 SARELAGAPYEQY
TRBD2 14 TRBJ2-5 TRBV30 AWSVGVRFGGETQY
. 12 TRBJ1-5 TRBV15 ATSRPGLLTPQH
. 10 TRBJ2-5 TRBV29-1 SVGTPPETQY